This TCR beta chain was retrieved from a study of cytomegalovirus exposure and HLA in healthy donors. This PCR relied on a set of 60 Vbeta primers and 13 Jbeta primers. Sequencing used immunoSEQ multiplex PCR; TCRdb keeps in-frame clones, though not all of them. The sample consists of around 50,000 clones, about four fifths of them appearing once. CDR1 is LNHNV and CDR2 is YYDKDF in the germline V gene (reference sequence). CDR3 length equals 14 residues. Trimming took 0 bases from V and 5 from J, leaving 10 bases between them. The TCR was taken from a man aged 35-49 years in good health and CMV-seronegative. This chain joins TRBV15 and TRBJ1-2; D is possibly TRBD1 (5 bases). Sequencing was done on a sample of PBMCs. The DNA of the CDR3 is TGTGCCACCAGCAGAGACCCATCAGGGTATGGCTACACCTTC. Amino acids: CATSRDPSGYGYTF.